A single sample gave rise to the 18 T cell receptor beta chains below, sequenced in a study of molecular identifiers for immune sequencing clone quantification. TCRdb called the PCR reads again in MiXCR, with one record for every CDR3 protein. The sample has around 65,000 distinct CDR3 sequences, around 17% seen once. Source material: naive CD8+ T cells from blood, with Jurkat cell RNA spiked in. As to subset: FACS-sorted CD8+CD4-CCR7+CD45RA+ naive T cells. These receptor sequences come from a human donor in good health. Some libraries in this study had Jurkat cell RNA spiked in.

This clonotype has just a few counts. The chain joins TRBV2 to TRBJ2-5; no clear D. CDR1 is SNHLY and CDR2 is FYNNEI in the germline V gene. Trimming removed 8 bases at V and 6 bases at J, with 31 bases between. CDR3 size: 18 residues. The CDR3 is CASLPFQDGWDLEKTQYF. CDR3 DNA sequence: TGTGCCAGCCTCCCCTTCCAGGACGGGTGGGATTTGGAGAAGACCCAGTACTTC.

Worth noting for this clonotype: It may be a read error: a sequence one base away is much more abundant. The chain combines TRBV28 with TRBJ2-7; D remains unclear. This CDR3 region has 13 residues. Germline values: CDR1 MDHEN, CDR2 SYDVKM. V lost 4 bases, J lost 6 bases, and 13 bases lay in between. CDR3 amino acids: CASSSPLVCEQYF. CDR3 sequence (DNA): TGTGCCAGCAGTTCCCCCCTAGTCTGCGAGCAGTACTTC. Combining the CDR3 with reference TRBV28 and TRBJ2-7 gives the whole variable domain DVKVTQSSRYLVKRTGEKVFLECVQDMDHENMFWYRQDPGLGLRLIYFSYDVKMKEKGDIPEGYSVSREKKERFSLILESASTNQTSMYLCASSSPLVCEQYFGPGTRLTVT.

The V gene is TRBV11-2, the J gene TRBJ2-7; the D call may be TRBD1 or TRBD2 (6 bases each). The germline gives CDR1 SGHAT, CDR2 FQNNGV. The CDR3 is made up of 12 amino acids. V dropped 1 base and J dropped 6 bases, with 7 bases sitting between them. In nucleotides, the CDR3 is TGTGCCAGCAGCTTAGCGGGGGCCGAGCAGTACTTC. Its translation: CASSLAGAEQYF.

In this sample, this clonotype turned up once. One end of the junction varies from germline; a read error may be responsible. J is TRBJ2-4 and V is TRBV7-9; maybe TRBD1 (5 bases). Germline V gene sequence: CDR1 SEHNR, CDR2 FQNEAQ (reference sequence). The CDR3 is 18 amino acids. CDR3 region: CASSFFGIFRQSKNIQHF. The CDR3 nucleotides are TGTGCCAGCAGCTTTTTTGGTATTTTTCGACAGTCCAAAAACATTCAGCACTTC.

This clonotype showed up just a few times. The V gene is TRBV12-5, the J gene TRBJ1-1, with D perhaps TRBD1 (5 bases). Per germline, CDR1 LGHNT and CDR2 FRNRAP. V dropped 7 bases and J dropped 5 bases, with 11 bases sitting between them. The length of the CDR3 is 12 residues. The CDR3 here is CASVQGNTEAFF. Here the CDR3 DNA reads TGTGCTAGTGTCCAGGGAAATACTGAAGCTTTCTTT.

This clonotype was counted a few times. The V call is TRBV7-9, the J call TRBJ2-3, with D perhaps matching TRBD1 (5 bases). CDR1 is SEHNR and CDR2 is FQNEAQ in the germline V gene (reference sequence). Trimming pared 0 bases from V and 2 bases from J, leaving 9 bases between. This CDR3 comprises 15 residues. The CDR3 is CASSLAPGLTDTQYF. The CDR3 DNA reads as TGTGCCAGCAGCTTAGCGCCAGGGCTCACAGATACGCAGTATTTT.

This clonotype was picked up a small number of times. The V and J genes are TRBV5-6 and TRBJ2-7, with 8 bases identical to TRBD2. CDR1 is SGHDT, CDR2 YYEEEE, per germline. J gave up 2 bases and V 2 bases, and 3 bases lay outside the gene matches. CDR3 length: 14 residues. The chain's CDR3 is CASSLAGETYEQYF. In DNA form, the CDR3 reads TGTGCCAGCAGCTTAGCGGGGGAGACCTACGAGCAGTACTTC.

At least ten counts were recorded for this clonotype. The chain combines TRBV4-1 with TRBJ2-1; 8 bases fit TRBD2. V lost 5 bases, J lost 0 bases, and 9 bases stayed unmatched. Germline V lookup: CDR1 MGHRA, CDR2 YSYEKL. The CDR3 consists of 17 residues. The CDR3 protein is CASSNTLAAISYNEQFF. The DNA of the CDR3 is TGCGCCAGCAGCAATACACTAGCGGCCATCTCCTACAATGAGCAGTTCTTC.

As to this clonotype: This may be a read error, as it is one base from a much larger clone. The chain combines TRBV7-9 with TRBJ1-1; 8 nucleotides line up with TRBD1. Germline values: CDR1 SEHNR, CDR2 FQNEAQ (reference sequence). The CDR3 contains 14 residues. The CDR3 region is CAGSSWDRTSEAFF. The CDR3 DNA reads TGTGCCGGCAGCTCCTGGGACAGGACGTCTGAAGCTTTCTTT.

This clonotype showed up many times. This chain connects TRBV7-6 to TRBJ2-3; weak D call: TRBD2 (7 bases). Trimming cost V 3 bases and J 4 bases, with 20 bases left between them. This CDR3 has 17 residues. Looked up from germline, CDR1 is SGHVS and CDR2 is FNYEAQ. The CDR3 DNA reads as TGTGCCAGCAGCTTTCTCCCCGGGGAGGGGGGAGCAGATACGCAGTATTTT. Translated, it gives CASSFLPGEGGADTQYF.

This rearrangement joins TRBV11-3 to TRBJ2-5; the match to TRBD1 covers 8 bases. V gave up 5 bases and J gave up 2 bases; unmatched junction bases: 1. The germline V gene has CDR1 SGHNT and CDR2 YENEEA. This CDR3 contains 13 residues. The CDR3 DNA is TGTGCCAGCAGCAACAGGGGGCAAGAGACCCAGTACTTC. The encoded protein is CASSNRGQETQYF.

Comment on this clonotype: The conserved closing phenylalanine or tryptophan is absent in this CDR3, likely reflecting a read error. The chain combines TRBV7-2 with TRBJ2-6; 7 bases agree with TRBD1. This CDR3 contains 15 residues. The V segment lost 5 bases and the J segment 4 bases; nucleotides outside the gene matches: 5. CDR1 and CDR2 from the germline V gene are SGHTA and FQGNSA. CDR3 sequence: CASSKGQTGANVLTS. The CDR3 region has the DNA TGTGCCAGCAGCAAGGGACAGACAGGGGCCAACGTCCTGACTTCC.

This clonotype was found many times. This chain connects TRBV4-1 to TRBJ2-3, with 9 bases lining up with TRBD2. Germline V gene sequence: CDR1 MGHRA, CDR2 YSYEKL. This CDR3 spans 19 amino acids. The V gene end was trimmed by 4 bases and the J gene end by 4 bases; junction bases not matched to a gene: 18. The CDR3 DNA reads TGCGCCAGCAGCCTCCGTGTTGGCGGGGCGGGAGGGGGAGCAGATACGCAGTATTTT. It specifies CASSLRVGGAGGGADTQYF.

This clonotype was observed many times. The chain carries TRBV7-3 and TRBJ2-7; D perhaps matches TRBD1 (6 bases). The CDR3 spans 13 residues. Germline CDR1 SGHTA, CDR2 FQGTGA. Trimming stripped 5 bases from V and 3 bases from J, with 11 bases between. CDR3 residues: CASSLRDNYEQYF. CDR3 DNA sequence: TGTGCCAGCAGCCTCCGGGACAACTACGAGCAGTACTTC.

The J gene is TRBJ2-1, the V gene TRBV27; 11 nucleotides line up with TRBD2. Germline loops: CDR1 MNHEY, CDR2 SMNVEV (reference sequence). This CDR3 has 16 residues. With V trimmed by 7 bases and J by 6 bases, 11 bases remained unmatched. CDR3 protein: CASTLGGGLAVNEQFF. CDR3 coding DNA: TGTGCCAGCACCCTAGGTGGGGGACTAGCGGTCAATGAGCAGTTCTTC.

About this clonotype itself: A single base separates this from a much larger clone, so it may be a read error. The V call is TRBV14, the J call TRBJ2-2; weak D call: TRBD2 (5 bases). This CDR3 spans 13 amino acids. Germline CDR1 SGHDN, CDR2 FVKESK. In DNA form, the CDR3 reads TGTGCCAGCAGCCAAGTTGGCACCGGGGAGCTGGTTTTT. Translating gives CASSQVGTGELVF.

Many counts were recorded for this clonotype. The J gene is TRBJ2-7, the V gene TRBV20-1, with no clear D. CDR3 size: 14 residues. Looked up from germline, CDR1 is DFQATT and CDR2 is SNEGSKA (reference sequence). V was cut by 1 base and J by 7 bases, with 17 bases left in between. Here the CDR3 DNA reads TGCAGTGCTAGAGTCCCCGACGGCTCCGGGGAGCAGTACTTC. Amino acid sequence: CSARVPDGSGEQYF.

The chain is built from TRBV7-6 and TRBJ2-7; 14 bases are a match to TRBD2. There are 19 residues in the CDR3. Germline V gene lookup returns CDR1 SGHVS and CDR2 FNYEAQ. Germline trimming cut 5 bases from V and 4 bases from J; bases unmatched to any gene: 16. CDR3 sequence reads: CASSPGTSGSGMVAYEQYF. The CDR3 nucleotides read TGTGCCAGCAGCCCCGGGACTAGCGGGAGTGGGATGGTCGCTTACGAGCAGTACTTC.